A single T cell receptor beta chain is shown here with its context. The antigen is undetermined. The sample comes from a study of cytomegalovirus exposure and HLA in healthy donors. The CDR3 extends over 14 amino acids. Trimming pared 6 bases from V and 1 base from J, leaving 12 bases between. Germline-derived CDR1 and CDR2 are SGHTS and YDEGEE. Study results and limitations: Cytomegalovirus association was assigned to approximately 160 TCR beta chains. Previous analysis showed most TCR beta V segments were productive about 87% or about 30% of the time.

PCR primers comprised 60 Vbeta and 13 Jbeta primers. Only in-frame clones appear in the TCRdb table, and some are missing; sequencing was by immunoSEQ multiplex PCR. The data hold around 150,000 clones, with approximately 87% observed a single time. V usage is TRBV5-8 and J usage is TRBJ2-3; TRBD2 is a possible D gene (5 bases). Sequences were obtained from PBMCs. This sequence originates from a woman in her 30s in good health and CMV-seronegative. The DNA of the CDR3 is TGTGCCAGCATACAGCGGTTACGCACAGATACGCAGTATTTT. This codes for CASIQRLRTDTQYF.